The 31 T cell receptor beta chains below were found in one sample sequenced in a study of cytomegalovirus exposure and HLA in healthy donors. TCRdb's copy holds only in-frame clones and misses some; the assay was immunoSEQ multiplex PCR. This table has roughly 60,000 clones, 90% to 95% appearing once. Sequenced input: PBMCs. The origin of the receptors is a woman under 30 in good health and CMV-seropositive.

The chain recombines TRBV4-3 with TRBJ2-5, with D perhaps TRBD1 (6 bases). The germline V and J ends were trimmed by 4 bases and 5 bases, with 20 bases remaining between them. CDR1 and CDR2 (germline): LGHNA, YSLEER. The CDR3 is made up of 16 amino acids. CDR3 residues: CASSREVGAGAETQYF. CDR3 coding DNA: TGCGCCAGCAGCCGAGAGGTCGGCGCAGGGGCCGAGACCCAGTACTTC.

The V gene is TRBV5-4, the J gene TRBJ2-1; 8 nucleotides align to TRBD2. The CDR3 has 17 amino acids. J was trimmed by 3 bases and V by 2 bases; bases with no gene match: 10. CDR1 is SGHNT and CDR2 is YYREEE in the germline V gene (reference sequence). The CDR3 loop is CASSFPLAGPNYNEQFF. CDR3 nucleotide sequence: TGTGCCAGCAGCTTCCCCTTAGCGGGGCCTAACTACAATGAGCAGTTCTTC.

The chain carries TRBV9 and TRBJ2-7, with D possibly matching TRBD2 (5 bases). The germline CDR1 and CDR2 sequences are SGDLS and YYNGEE. V was shortened by 4 bases and J by 3 bases, with 11 bases between the two germline ends. The CDR3 runs 13 residues. The CDR3 region is CASSLLEDYEQYF. The CDR3 coding sequence is TGTGCCAGCAGCCTGTTGGAGGACTACGAGCAGTACTTC.

The chain has TRBV9 and TRBJ2-7; TRBD2 aligns across 9 bases. The CDR3 is 15 residues long. Germline V CDR1 and CDR2: SGDLS, YYNGEE. V lost 0 bases and J lost 5; bases outside the gene matches: 6. CDR3 bases: TGTGCCAGCAGCGTAGAGGGCGGGAGGGGCGACGAGCAGTACTTC. Translation: CASSVEGGRGDEQYF. The entire variable domain, with the rest obtained from reference TRBV9 and TRBJ2-7, is as follows: DSGVTQTPKHLITATGQRVTLRCSPRSGDLSVYWYQQSLDQGLQFLIQYYNGEERAKGNILERFSAQQFPDLHSELNLSSLELGDSALYFCASSVEGGRGDEQYFGPGTRLTVT.

This chain uses TRBV28 with TRBJ2-1, with TRBD2 matching 9 bases. The V segment lost 3 bases and the J segment 4 bases; nucleotides outside the gene matches: 4. The CDR3 sequence is 15 residues long. The germline gives CDR1 MDHEN, CDR2 SYDVKM. CDR3 residues: CASSFASGAYNEQFF. CDR3 in DNA: TGTGCCAGCAGTTTCGCTAGCGGGGCTTACAATGAGCAGTTCTTC.

The chain has TRBV19 and TRBJ1-1; the D is unclear. V was pared by 7 bases and J by 0 bases, with 12 bases between. The CDR3 length is 14 residues. Germline CDR1 is LNHDA and CDR2 is SQIVND (reference sequence). CDR3 protein: CASTRKAVNTEAFF. CDR3 nucleotide sequence: TGTGCCAGTACGAGGAAGGCGGTGAACACTGAAGCTTTCTTT.

The rearrangement links TRBV7-3 to TRBJ1-1; 8 nucleotides align to TRBD1. CDR1 is SGHTA and CDR2 is FQGTGA in the germline V gene. The V and J ends lost 5 bases and 4 bases, in that order; junction bases with no gene match: 3. The CDR3 sequence is 13 residues long. CDR3 region: CASSRDRGTEAFF. DNA of the CDR3: TGTGCCAGCAGCCGAGACAGGGGCACTGAAGCTTTCTTT. Full variable domain (missing parts from reference TRBV7-3 and TRBJ1-1): GAGVSQTPSNKVTEKGKYVELRCDPISGHTALYWYRQSLGQGPEFLIYFQGTGAADDSGLPNDRFFAVRPEGSVSTLKIQRTERGDSAVYLCASSRDRGTEAFFGQGTRLTVV.

The chain joins TRBV7-2 to TRBJ1-1; D is unclear. The CDR3 covers 13 residues. Germline CDR1 reads SGHTA; CDR2 reads FQGNSA. V lost 2 bases and J 1 base, leaving 5 bases between the germline ends. CDR3 coding DNA: TGTGCCAGCAGCTTAACAGAGAACACTGAAGCTTTCTTT. Residues: CASSLTENTEAFF.

This clone has just one count. The chain links TRBV7-2 to TRBJ2-7; D perhaps matches TRBD2 (6 bases). The germline V gene encodes CDR1 SGHTA and CDR2 FQGNSA. V lost 3 bases and J lost 2, with 11 bases in between. The CDR3 has 14 amino acids. The CDR3 spells CASSLGTHTYEQYF. The CDR3 DNA reads TGTGCCAGCAGCTTGGGGACTCATACCTACGAGCAGTACTTC.

This chain joins TRBV7-8 and TRBJ1-1; D unclear. The germline V gene has CDR1 SGHVS and CDR2 FQNEAQ. The CDR3 is 12 amino acids. V lost 2 bases and J lost 6, with 7 bases in between. The CDR3 bases are TGTGCCAGCAGCTTATTTCAGTCTGAAGCTTTCTTT. It codes for CASSLFQSEAFF. Full variable domain (outside the CDR3, taken from reference TRBV7-8 and TRBJ1-1): GAGVSQSPRYKVAKRGQDVALRCDPISGHVSLFWYQQALGQGPEFLTYFQNEAQLDKSGLPSDRFFAERPEGSVSTLKIQRTQQEDSAVYLCASSLFQSEAFFGQGTRLTVV.

The chain has TRBV28 and TRBJ2-3; 8 bases agree with TRBD1. The CDR3 sequence is 15 residues long. Germline CDR1 and CDR2: MDHEN and SYDVKM. The ends lost 6 bases at V and 4 bases at J; junction bases unmatched: 9. The CDR3 nucleotides are TGTGCCAGCAGCCTACCAGGGACAGGCCCAGATACGCAGTATTTT. Translating it yields CASSLPGTGPDTQYF.

This chain joins TRBV6-1 and TRBJ1-4; a weak D match, TRBD1 (5 bases). Trimming cost V 6 bases and J 5 bases, with 13 bases left between them. The germline gives CDR1 MNHNS, CDR2 SASEGT. The CDR3 is 14 residues long. CDR3 bases: TGTGCCAGCAGGAAACAGGACGCGAATGAAAAACTGTTTTTT. Its translation is CASRKQDANEKLFF.

This chain links TRBV7-2 with TRBJ2-3; 13 bases are shared with TRBD2. The V gene's germline CDR1 is SGHTA and CDR2 FQGNSA. The CDR3 length is 18 residues. V lost 0 bases, J lost 9 bases, and 12 bases stayed unmatched. CDR3 loop: CASSLASGTSGEWLTQYF. In nucleotides, the CDR3 is TGTGCCAGCAGCTTAGCCAGTGGGACTAGCGGGGAATGGTTGACGCAGTATTTT.

The rearrangement uses TRBV28 and TRBJ1-2; TRBD1 agrees at 7 bases. Germline V gene lookup returns CDR1 MDHEN and CDR2 SYDVKM. The junction had 16 bases not matched to a gene; V was cut back by 5 bases and J by 7 bases. The CDR3 totals 16 residues. The CDR3 sequence: CASSIHTPGQAPGYTF. DNA of the CDR3: TGTGCCAGCAGTATACACACTCCCGGACAGGCCCCTGGCTACACCTTC.

The chain couples TRBV6-5 to TRBJ2-7; TRBD2 matches 12 bases. CDR1 MNHEY and CDR2 SVGAGI come from the germline V gene. The CDR3 loop spans 14 amino acids. V shed 6 bases and J 4 bases; nucleotides not matched to a gene: 4. CDR3 sequence reads: CASRTTSGSYEQYF. The CDR3, as DNA: TGTGCCAGCAGAACGACTAGCGGGAGTTACGAGCAGTACTTC.

Written as DNA, the CDR3 is TGTGCCAGCAACACGGGACAGGGGTTGAGTGTAGGGGAGCTGTTTTTT. It codes for CASNTGQGLSVGELFF. V gene TRBV11-2 combines with J gene TRBJ2-2, with 10 bases aligning to TRBD1. The CDR3 loop spans 16 amino acids. Germline CDR1 is SGHAT and CDR2 is FQNNGV. V lost 7 bases, J lost 8 bases, and 13 bases stayed unmatched.

This chain joins TRBV27 and TRBJ1-4, with D perhaps TRBD1 (5 bases). This CDR3 is built from 14 residues. In germline, CDR1 is MNHEY, CDR2 SMNVEV (reference sequence). V lost 1 base and J lost 8, with 11 bases in between. The CDR3 loop is CASSLLPGREKLFF. The CDR3 nucleotides read TGTGCCAGCAGTTTATTGCCAGGGCGGGAAAAACTGTTTTTT.

The V and J genes are TRBV7-8 and TRBJ2-7; D ambiguous. The germline V gene encodes CDR1 SGHVS and CDR2 FQNEAQ. V lost 5 bases to trimming and J lost 2 bases, with 16 bases between them. The CDR3 runs 15 residues. The CDR3 sequence is CASSPTIASPYEQYF. In DNA, the CDR3 is TGTGCCAGCAGCCCGACAATTGCCTCTCCCTACGAGCAGTACTTC.

The rearrangement uses TRBV6-6 and TRBJ1-6, with a weak D call TRBD1 (6 bases). Per germline, CDR1 MNHNY and CDR2 SVGAGI (reference sequence). V was shortened by 5 bases and J by 7 bases, with 15 bases between the two germline ends. The CDR3 extends over 15 amino acids. The CDR3 spells CASSHSTGTNSPLHF. CDR3 in DNA: TGTGCCAGCAGTCATTCAACAGGGACCAATTCACCCCTCCACTTT.

This chain joins TRBV27 and TRBJ2-2; 10 bases are a match to TRBD1. Per the germline V gene, CDR1 is MNHEY and CDR2 is SMNVEV (reference sequence). The V and J ends lost 5 bases and 6 bases, in that order; junction bases with no gene match: 9. The CDR3 has 16 residues. CDR3 bases: TGTGCCAGCAGTCCTACGGGACAGGGGTTTCCCGGGGAGCTGTTTTTT. Protein: CASSPTGQGFPGELFF.

The chain carries TRBV9 and TRBJ1-6, with TRBD1 matching over 8 bases. V lost 0 bases to trimming and J lost 0 bases; unmatched junction nucleotides: 8. CDR1 is SGDLS and CDR2 is YYNGEE in the germline V gene. This CDR3 is built from 19 residues. As DNA, the CDR3 is TGTGCCAGCAGCGTAGGAACAGGGGGTTTAAGCTCCTATAATTCACCCCTCCACTTT. Translating it yields CASSVGTGGLSSYNSPLHF.

The V gene is TRBV6-6, the J gene TRBJ2-1; 8 bases line up with TRBD2. Germline loops: CDR1 MNHNY, CDR2 SVGAGI (reference sequence). With V trimmed by 6 bases and J by 2 bases, 9 bases remained unmatched. The CDR3 is 16 residues long. The CDR3 sequence: CASRISGGSTYNEQFF. The CDR3 DNA sequence: TGTGCCAGCAGGATAAGCGGGGGCTCCACCTACAATGAGCAGTTCTTC.

The genes are TRBV9 and TRBJ2-1; D perhaps matches TRBD2 (7 bases). V was clipped by 2 bases and J by 1 base, with 22 bases between them. CDR1 and CDR2 (germline): SGDLS, YYNGEE. This CDR3 is built from 19 residues. The CDR3 nucleotides read TGTGCCAGCAGCGTCCCCGCCCGAGGGGGGGGCCTATCCTACAATGAGCAGTTCTTC. The encoded protein is CASSVPARGGGLSYNEQFF.

The rearrangement links TRBV28 to TRBJ2-7; a possible D gene is TRBD2 (6 bases). This CDR3 comprises 15 residues. Per the germline V gene, CDR1 is MDHEN and CDR2 is SYDVKM. Trimming took 0 bases from V and 3 from J, leaving 12 bases between them. DNA of the CDR3: TGTGCCAGCAGTTTATGGGCGGGACCAGACTACGAGCAGTACTTC. Protein sequence: CASSLWAGPDYEQYF.

J is TRBJ1-2 and V is TRBV5-1; TRBD1 agrees at 7 bases. V lost 2 bases, J lost 4 bases, and 8 bases stayed unmatched. The CDR3 spans 15 residues. Germline CDR1 and CDR2: SGHRS and YFSETQ. The CDR3 sequence is CASSLSQGLSYGYTF. DNA for the CDR3: TGCGCCAGCAGCTTATCACAGGGGTTAAGCTATGGCTACACCTTC.

This sequence joins TRBV28 and TRBJ2-5, with 7 bases lining up with TRBD1. Germline CDR1 MDHEN, CDR2 SYDVKM. The CDR3 totals 13 residues. After removal of 6 bases from V and 5 bases from J, the junction contained 6 bases not matched to a gene. The CDR3 sequence is CASSHRGRETQYF. CDR3 coding DNA: TGTGCCAGCAGCCACAGGGGTAGGGAGACCCAGTACTTC.

The V gene is TRBV4-2, the J gene TRBJ1-6; D not resolved. Trimming cost V 0 bases and J 0 bases, with 12 bases left between them. The CDR3 totals 18 residues. Germline CDR1 reads LGHNA; CDR2 reads YNFKEQ. The CDR3 reads CASSQDVQTGSYNSPLHF. CDR3 bases: TGTGCCAGCAGCCAAGATGTTCAGACTGGCTCCTATAATTCACCCCTCCACTTT.

This chain links TRBV28 with TRBJ2-5; TRBD2 might be the D (5 bases). There are 13 residues in the CDR3. Germline loops: CDR1 MDHEN, CDR2 SYDVKM. V lost 6 bases and J 3 bases, leaving 11 bases between the germline ends. CDR3 bases: TGTGCCAGCAGGGGCGGAGGTGAAGAGACCCAGTACTTC. Translating it yields CASRGGGEETQYF.

V gene TRBV4-3 combines with J gene TRBJ2-1; 12 positions agree with TRBD2. The junction had 7 bases not matched to a gene; V was cut back by 4 bases and J by 0 bases. The CDR3 is 18 amino acids. CDR1 LGHNA and CDR2 YSLEER come from the germline V gene. CDR3 loop: CASSRRLAGVGSYNEQFF. The CDR3 DNA sequence: TGCGCCAGCAGCCGAAGACTAGCGGGGGTAGGCTCCTACAATGAGCAGTTCTTC.

The rearrangement joins TRBV19 to TRBJ1-3; the D is unclear. Trimming shortened V by 5 bases and J by 0 bases, and 8 bases separated the two germline ends. The V gene's germline CDR1 is LNHDA and CDR2 SQIVND (reference sequence). The CDR3 is 14 amino acids. In DNA, the CDR3 is TGTGCCAGTAGTCCTATCACCTCTGGAAACACCATATATTTT. This translates into CASSPITSGNTIYF.

The chain recombines TRBV5-1 with TRBJ2-1; the D gene is possibly TRBD2 (6 bases). This CDR3 contains 20 residues. V lost 1 base and J lost 7, with 30 bases in between. CDR1 is SGHRS, CDR2 YFSETQ, per germline. DNA for the CDR3: TGCGCCAGCAGCTTGAATTCCCAGCTTATCCCTCGGGGGAGTATGAATGAGCAGTTCTTC. This codes for CASSLNSQLIPRGSMNEQFF.